This T cell receptor beta chain originates from a study of cytomegalovirus exposure and HLA in healthy donors. Turning to the study itself: A preliminary data release comprised tens of millions of unique TCRs obtained from HLA-typed donors.

Germline V lookup: CDR1 SGHTA, CDR2 FQGNSA. The CDR3 runs to 14 residues. J lost 4 bases, V lost 5 bases, and 7 bases had no gene match. Study-wide results and limits: Relative to equally common others, HLA-associated TCR beta chains showed greater clonal expansion in a later analysis. An Asian-associated ancestry cluster reportedly showed fewer N-insertions than the roughly 670-donor mean in a later analysis. Sequencing depth roughly uniform across donors was assumed in presence/absence analyses.

To note about this clone: No antigen is known for it.

The PCR was carried out with 60 Vbeta primers and 13 Jbeta primers. The protocol was immunoSEQ multiplex PCR, while the TCRdb copy is restricted to in-frame clones and leaves out a portion. The listing records 180,000 or so clones. This TCR was recovered from a boy younger than 18 in good health and CMV-seronegative. Sequencing was performed on PBMCs. The chain combines TRBV7-2 with TRBJ1-2, with TRBD1 identical over 7 bases. The CDR3 protein is CASSPPTGFYGYTF. For the CDR3, the DNA is TGTGCCAGCAGCCCCCCGACAGGGTTCTATGGCTACACCTTC.